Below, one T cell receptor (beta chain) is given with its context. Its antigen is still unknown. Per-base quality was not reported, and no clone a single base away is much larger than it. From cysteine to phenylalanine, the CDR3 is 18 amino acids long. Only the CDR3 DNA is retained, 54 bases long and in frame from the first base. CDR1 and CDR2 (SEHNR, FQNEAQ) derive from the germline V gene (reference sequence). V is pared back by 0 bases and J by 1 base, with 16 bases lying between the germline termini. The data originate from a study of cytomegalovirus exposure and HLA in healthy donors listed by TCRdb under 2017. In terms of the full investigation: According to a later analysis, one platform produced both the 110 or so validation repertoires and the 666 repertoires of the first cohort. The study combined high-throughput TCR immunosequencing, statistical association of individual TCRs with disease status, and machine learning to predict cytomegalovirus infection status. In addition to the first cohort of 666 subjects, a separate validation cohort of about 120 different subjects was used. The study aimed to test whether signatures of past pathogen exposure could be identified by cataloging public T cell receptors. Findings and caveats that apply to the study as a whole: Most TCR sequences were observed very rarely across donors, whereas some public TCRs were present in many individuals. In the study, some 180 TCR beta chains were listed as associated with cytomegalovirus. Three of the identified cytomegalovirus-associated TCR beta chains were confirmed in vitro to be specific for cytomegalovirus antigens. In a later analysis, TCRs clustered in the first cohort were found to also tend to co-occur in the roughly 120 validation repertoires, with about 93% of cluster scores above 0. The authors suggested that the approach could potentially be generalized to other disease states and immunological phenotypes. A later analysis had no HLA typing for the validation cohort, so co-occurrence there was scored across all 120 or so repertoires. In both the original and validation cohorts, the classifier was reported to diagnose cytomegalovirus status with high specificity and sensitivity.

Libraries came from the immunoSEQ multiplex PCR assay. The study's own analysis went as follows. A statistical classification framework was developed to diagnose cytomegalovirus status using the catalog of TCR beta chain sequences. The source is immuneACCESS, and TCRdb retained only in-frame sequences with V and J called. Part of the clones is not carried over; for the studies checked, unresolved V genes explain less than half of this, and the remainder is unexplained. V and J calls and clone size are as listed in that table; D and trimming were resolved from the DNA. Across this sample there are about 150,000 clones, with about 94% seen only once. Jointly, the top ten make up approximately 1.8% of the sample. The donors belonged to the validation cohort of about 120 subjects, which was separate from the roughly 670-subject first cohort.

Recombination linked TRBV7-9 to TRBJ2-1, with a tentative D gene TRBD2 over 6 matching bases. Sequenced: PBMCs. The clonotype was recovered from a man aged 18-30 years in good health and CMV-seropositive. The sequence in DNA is TGTGCCAGCAGCTTAGCGGTAGGGCGGGATGGGTCCTACAATGAGCAGTTCTTC. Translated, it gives CASSLAVGRDGSYNEQFF.